Listed below are T cell receptor beta chains from one sample, sequenced in a study of blood T cell repertoires in COVID-19. Clones were read by immunoSEQ multiplex PCR, and TCRdb kept only the in-frame ones, dropping some. The sample gives some 130,000 clones, around 88% of which show up once; about 4.4% is in the top ten. Sequenced sample: peripheral blood. The receptor source for this set is a man in his 60s with COVID-19, enrolled during active disease. CDR3s include the opening cysteine and the closing phenylalanine or tryptophan. D genes are given only for firm matches. Part of the rows lack a size; the others show once, few, many or a class for expanded clones.

j_call: TRBJ2-4
clone_size: NA
d_call: TRBD1
v_call: TRBV29-1
cdr3_aa: CSVVGTGDLAKNIQYF
cdr3_nt: TGCAGCGTTGTTGGGACAGGGGATCTAGCCAAAAACATTCAGTACTTC

j_call: TRBJ1-1
clone_size: NA
d_call: TRBD1
v_call: TRBV9
cdr3_aa: CASSPQGAWGLNTEAFF
cdr3_nt: TGTGCCAGCAGCCCACAGGGGGCCTGGGGCTTGAACACTGAAGCTTTCTTT

j_call: TRBJ1-6
clone_size: NA
d_call: NA
v_call: TRBV18
cdr3_aa: CASSPRLTGGVQNSPLHF
cdr3_nt: TGTGCCAGCTCACCCCGATTGACAGGCGGAGTGCAGAATTCACCCCTCCACTTT

j_call: TRBJ2-2
clone_size: NA
d_call: NA
v_call: TRBV21-1
cdr3_aa: CASRLPGQSNTGELFF
cdr3_nt: TGTGCCAGCAGACTCCCGGGACAGAGCAACACCGGGGAGCTGTTTTTT

j_call: TRBJ1-6
clone_size: NA
d_call: NA
v_call: TRBV6-5
cdr3_aa: CASKSDIYNSPLHF
cdr3_nt: TGTGCCAGCAAGTCAGACATTTATAATTCACCCCTCCACTTT

j_call: TRBJ1-1
clone_size: NA
d_call: NA
v_call: TRBV18
cdr3_aa: CASSPLKDQGSFF
cdr3_nt: TGTGCCAGCTCACCCCTGAAGGACCAAGGGAGTTTCTTT

j_call: TRBJ2-1
clone_size: few
d_call: TRBD1
v_call: TRBV5-1
cdr3_aa: CASSLGDRRGNEQFF
cdr3_nt: TGCGCCAGCAGCTTAGGGGACAGGAGGGGAAATGAGCAGTTCTTC

j_call: TRBJ2-1
clone_size: NA
d_call: TRBD1
v_call: TRBV6-5
cdr3_aa: CASTRDRGRNEQFF
cdr3_nt: TGTGCCAGCACCAGGGACAGGGGGCGCAATGAGCAGTTCTTC

j_call: TRBJ1-5
clone_size: NA
d_call: NA
v_call: TRBV15
cdr3_aa: CATGSGGGLSNQPQHF
cdr3_nt: TGTGCCACCGGGTCGGGGGGCGGACTTTCCAATCAGCCCCAGCATTTT

j_call: TRBJ1-6
clone_size: few
d_call: NA
v_call: TRBV7-3
cdr3_aa: CASSGAVGSPLHF
cdr3_nt: TGTGCCAGCAGCGGGGCAGTAGGTTCACCCCTCCACTTT

j_call: TRBJ1-4
clone_size: NA
d_call: NA
v_call: TRBV7-9
cdr3_aa: CASSSQDGVNEKLFF
cdr3_nt: TGTGCCAGCAGCTCGCAAGATGGAGTTAATGAAAAACTGTTTTTT

j_call: TRBJ1-1
clone_size: NA
d_call: NA
v_call: TRBV5-1
cdr3_aa: CASSLTWEVNTEAFF
cdr3_nt: TGCGCCAGCAGCCTCACGTGGGAGGTGAACACTGAAGCTTTCTTT

j_call: TRBJ1-5
clone_size: NA
d_call: TRBD1
v_call: TRBV12-5
cdr3_aa: CASGPGTGSGEQPQHF
cdr3_nt: TGTGCTAGTGGTCCTGGGACAGGTTCCGGAGAGCAGCCCCAGCATTTT

j_call: TRBJ2-5
clone_size: NA
d_call: NA
v_call: TRBV15
cdr3_aa: CATSRDRGTETQYF
cdr3_nt: TGTGCCACCAGCAGAGATCGGGGAACAGAGACCCAGTACTTC

j_call: TRBJ1-1
clone_size: NA
d_call: NA
v_call: TRBV19
cdr3_aa: CASNLGRGNTEAFF
cdr3_nt: TGTGCCAGTAATTTAGGCAGGGGGAACACTGAAGCTTTCTTT

j_call: TRBJ1-5
clone_size: NA
d_call: TRBD1
v_call: TRBV19
cdr3_aa: CASTQDRDQPQHF
cdr3_nt: TGTGCCAGTACCCAAGACAGGGATCAGCCCCAGCATTTT

j_call: TRBJ1-1
clone_size: NA
d_call: NA
v_call: TRBV7-9
cdr3_aa: CASSPEMVNTEAFF
cdr3_nt: TGTGCCAGCAGTCCGGAGATGGTGAACACTGAAGCTTTCTTT

j_call: TRBJ1-6
clone_size: once
d_call: TRBD1
v_call: TRBV19
cdr3_aa: CASSVTGDSSPLHF
cdr3_nt: TGTGCCAGTAGTGTGACAGGGGACTCGTCACCCCTCCACTTT

j_call: TRBJ2-2
clone_size: NA
d_call: TRBD2
v_call: TRBV7-3
cdr3_aa: CASSSGLAGGPGELFF
cdr3_nt: TGTGCCAGCAGCTCGGGACTAGCGGGGGGGCCCGGGGAGCTGTTTTTT

j_call: TRBJ1-2
clone_size: NA
d_call: NA
v_call: TRBV9
cdr3_aa: CASSILQGSGYTF
cdr3_nt: TGTGCCAGCAGCATATTACAGGGTTCTGGCTACACCTTC

j_call: TRBJ2-7
clone_size: once
d_call: TRBD2
v_call: TRBV4-3
cdr3_aa: CASSQDGLAGSYEQYF
cdr3_nt: TGCGCCAGCAGCCAAGATGGACTAGCGGGCTCCTACGAGCAGTACTTC

j_call: TRBJ1-6
clone_size: NA
d_call: NA
v_call: TRBV7-3
cdr3_aa: CASSLQGHNSPLHF
cdr3_nt: TGTGCCAGCAGCTTGCAGGGCCATAATTCACCCCTCCACTTT

j_call: TRBJ2-1
clone_size: NA
d_call: NA
v_call: TRBV6-4
cdr3_aa: CASSQGSYNEQFF
cdr3_nt: TGTGCCAGCAGTCAGGGTTCCTACAATGAGCAGTTCTTC

j_call: TRBJ1-6
clone_size: NA
d_call: NA
v_call: TRBV5-1
cdr3_aa: CASSLAGGNDSPLHF
cdr3_nt: TGCGCCAGCAGCTTGGCCGGCGGGAACGATTCACCCCTCCACTTT

j_call: TRBJ2-1
clone_size: few
d_call: TRBD2
v_call: TRBV6-5
cdr3_aa: CASSSSRGGTYNEQFF
cdr3_nt: TGTGCCAGCAGTTCAAGTCGGGGGGGGACCTACAATGAGCAGTTCTTC

j_call: TRBJ1-2
clone_size: NA
d_call: NA
v_call: TRBV7-2
cdr3_aa: CASSLSRDYGYTF
cdr3_nt: TGTGCCAGCAGCTTAAGCCGGGACTATGGCTACACCTTC

j_call: TRBJ1-5
clone_size: NA
d_call: NA
v_call: TRBV6-2/TRBV6-3
cdr3_aa: CASSYSPRTRGSNQPQHF
cdr3_nt: TGTGCCAGCAGTTACTCCCCGAGGACCAGGGGAAGCAATCAGCCCCAGCATTTT

j_call: TRBJ1-2
clone_size: NA
d_call: NA
v_call: TRBV3-1/TRBV3-2
cdr3_aa: CASSQDVGRTYGYTF
cdr3_nt: TGTGCCAGCAGCCAAGACGTGGGGCGGACCTATGGCTACACCTTC

j_call: TRBJ2-5
clone_size: NA
d_call: TRBD2
v_call: TRBV7-9
cdr3_aa: CASSPQTSTSEETQYF
cdr3_nt: TGTGCCAGCAGCCCTCAGACCTCGACTAGCGAGGAGACCCAGTACTTC

j_call: TRBJ1-3
clone_size: NA
d_call: NA
v_call: TRBV5-1
cdr3_aa: CASSLRAPGLVSGNTIYF
cdr3_nt: TGCGCCAGCAGCTTGCGTGCCCCGGGACTCGTCTCTGGAAACACCATATATTTT

j_call: TRBJ2-7
clone_size: NA
d_call: TRBD1
v_call: TRBV5-1
cdr3_aa: CASSLAYGQGIYEQYF
cdr3_nt: TGCGCCAGCAGCTTGGCCTACGGACAGGGCATCTACGAGCAGTACTTC

j_call: TRBJ1-6
clone_size: NA
d_call: NA
v_call: TRBV28
cdr3_aa: CASSLWLGRVSPLHF
cdr3_nt: TGTGCCAGCAGTTTATGGCTTGGGAGGGTCTCACCCCTCCACTTT

j_call: TRBJ1-6
clone_size: NA
d_call: NA
v_call: TRBV4-3
cdr3_aa: CASSQDPRSSYNSPLHF
cdr3_nt: TGCGCCAGCAGCCAAGATCCCCGGAGCTCCTATAATTCACCCCTCCACTTT

j_call: TRBJ1-2
clone_size: NA
d_call: TRBD1
v_call: TRBV3-1/TRBV3-2
cdr3_aa: CASSPRRGQYGYTF
cdr3_nt: TGTGCCAGCAGCCCGAGGAGGGGGCAATATGGCTACACCTTC

j_call: TRBJ2-2
clone_size: NA
d_call: TRBD1
v_call: TRBV7-9
cdr3_aa: CASSFPQGQGARAGELFF
cdr3_nt: TGTGCCAGCAGCTTCCCCCAGGGACAGGGGGCGCGGGCCGGGGAGCTGTTTTTT

j_call: TRBJ1-1
clone_size: few
d_call: NA
v_call: TRBV30
cdr3_aa: CAWSEPGRNTEAFF
cdr3_nt: TGTGCCTGGAGCGAGCCGGGAAGGAACACTGAAGCTTTCTTT

j_call: TRBJ2-7
clone_size: NA
d_call: NA
v_call: TRBV11-2
cdr3_aa: CASSLEIYEQYF
cdr3_nt: TGTGCCAGCAGCTTAGAAATATACGAGCAGTACTTC

j_call: TRBJ2-2
clone_size: NA
d_call: NA
v_call: TRBV11-3
cdr3_aa: CASSLVRGTGELFF
cdr3_nt: TGTGCCAGCAGCTTAGTAAGGGGCACCGGGGAGCTGTTTTTT

j_call: TRBJ1-6
clone_size: NA
d_call: TRBD1
v_call: TRBV2
cdr3_aa: CASTQGSSPLHF
cdr3_nt: TGTGCCAGCACACAGGGGAGTTCACCCCTCCACTTT

j_call: TRBJ2-3
clone_size: NA
d_call: NA
v_call: TRBV7-3
cdr3_aa: CASSLGQSGDTQYF
cdr3_nt: TGTGCCAGCAGCTTAGGACAGTCGGGGGATACGCAGTATTTT

j_call: TRBJ1-5
clone_size: NA
d_call: TRBD1
v_call: TRBV10-3
cdr3_aa: CAIRGDSNQNQPQHF
cdr3_nt: TGTGCCATCAGGGGGGACAGTAATCAAAATCAGCCCCAGCATTTT

j_call: TRBJ1-5
clone_size: NA
d_call: NA
v_call: TRBV27
cdr3_aa: CASSLIRTQPQHF
cdr3_nt: TGTGCCAGCAGTTTAATACGGACACAGCCCCAGCATTTT

j_call: TRBJ2-1
clone_size: few
d_call: TRBD1
v_call: TRBV5-1
cdr3_aa: CASSSGQGYSNEQFF
cdr3_nt: TGCGCCAGCAGTTCCGGACAGGGCTATTCCAATGAGCAGTTCTTC

j_call: TRBJ1-6
clone_size: NA
d_call: TRBD1
v_call: TRBV2
cdr3_aa: CASSGQGNSPLHF
cdr3_nt: TGTGCCAGCAGCGGACAGGGCAATTCACCCCTCCACTTT

j_call: TRBJ2-1
clone_size: few
d_call: TRBD2
v_call: TRBV19
cdr3_aa: CASSIDGSLGGGLYNEQFF
cdr3_nt: TGTGCCAGTAGTATAGATGGTTCTTTGGGGGGGGGATTATACAATGAGCAGTTCTTC

j_call: TRBJ1-2
clone_size: NA
d_call: NA
v_call: TRBV19
cdr3_aa: CACSRALGQGGGYTF
cdr3_nt: TGTGCCTGTAGTCGGGCTTTAGGGCAGGGAGGAGGCTACACCTTC

j_call: TRBJ1-2
clone_size: NA
d_call: TRBD1
v_call: TRBV7-8
cdr3_aa: CASSLLVGTGSGYTF
cdr3_nt: TGTGCCAGCAGCTTACTGGTGGGGACAGGGAGTGGCTACACCTTC

j_call: TRBJ2-2
clone_size: NA
d_call: NA
v_call: TRBV5-1
cdr3_aa: CASSRGQGAGELFF
cdr3_nt: TGCGCCAGCAGCCGTGGGCAGGGCGCCGGGGAGCTGTTTTTT

j_call: TRBJ2-7
clone_size: NA
d_call: NA
v_call: TRBV10-3
cdr3_aa: CAISSGVPEQYF
cdr3_nt: TGTGCCATCAGTTCAGGGGTACCCGAGCAGTACTTC

j_call: TRBJ1-2
clone_size: NA
d_call: TRBD1
v_call: TRBV6-5
cdr3_aa: CASSTRQGNHGYTF
cdr3_nt: TGTGCCAGCAGTACCCGACAGGGGAACCATGGCTACACCTTC

j_call: TRBJ2-7
clone_size: NA
d_call: TRBD1
v_call: TRBV3-1/TRBV3-2
cdr3_aa: CASRPTGGRNEQYF
cdr3_nt: TGTGCCAGCAGACCTACAGGGGGTCGGAACGAGCAGTACTTC

j_call: TRBJ2-3
clone_size: NA
d_call: NA
v_call: TRBV7-8
cdr3_aa: CASNLRGGTDTQYF
cdr3_nt: TGTGCCAGCAACCTCCGGGGTGGCACAGATACGCAGTATTTT

j_call: TRBJ2-5
clone_size: NA
d_call: TRBD1
v_call: TRBV5-1
cdr3_aa: CASSLRGPQETQYF
cdr3_nt: TGCGCCAGCAGCCTAAGGGGGCCCCAAGAGACCCAGTACTTC

j_call: TRBJ1-1
clone_size: NA
d_call: NA
v_call: TRBV12-3/TRBV12-4
cdr3_aa: CASRGGTEAFF
cdr3_nt: TGTGCCAGCAGGGGGGGGACTGAAGCTTTCTTT

j_call: TRBJ2-3
clone_size: NA
d_call: TRBD2
v_call: TRBV11-3
cdr3_aa: CASSLSAGGGDTQYF
cdr3_nt: TGTGCCAGCAGCTTATCGGCGGGGGGAGGAGACACGCAGTATTTT

j_call: TRBJ1-1
clone_size: NA
d_call: NA
v_call: TRBV18
cdr3_aa: CASSPPQGRFTEAFF
cdr3_nt: TGTGCCAGCTCACCACCACAGGGAAGATTCACTGAAGCTTTCTTT

j_call: TRBJ1-2
clone_size: NA
d_call: NA
v_call: TRBV28
cdr3_aa: CASRGNGGTTGGYTF
cdr3_nt: TGTGCCAGCAGGGGGAATGGGGGCACTACGGGAGGCTACACCTTC